These T cell receptor beta chains were read from a single sample in a study of cytomegalovirus exposure and HLA in healthy donors. Produced via immunoSEQ multiplex PCR; TCRdb's table is partial and in-frame only. The table records about 90,000 clones, around three fifths of them present only once. Sequenced material: PBMCs. The receptors were gathered from a man aged 25-40 years in good health and CMV-seronegative. Both conserved end residues are part of each CDR3. Each record gives: V gene, D gene, J gene, clone size, CDR3 protein, CDR3 DNA. D genes are given only for firm matches. Clone size is given for some rows only: seen once, a few or many times, or a class if the clone is expanded.

V gene: TRBV28
D gene: TRBD1
J gene: TRBJ1-4
clone size: NA
CDR3 protein: CASSSPGQGRGKLFF
CDR3 DNA: TGTGCCAGCAGCTCTCCGGGACAGGGGAGGGGAAAACTGTTTTTT

V gene: TRBV18
D gene: NA
J gene: TRBJ2-7
clone size: few
CDR3 protein: CASSPPLSSYEQYF
CDR3 DNA: TGTGCCAGCTCACCACCGCTCAGCTCCTACGAGCAGTACTTC

V gene: TRBV28
D gene: TRBD2
J gene: TRBJ2-5
clone size: NA
CDR3 protein: CASSVIAGGWGETQYF
CDR3 DNA: TGTGCCAGCAGTGTAATAGCGGGAGGTTGGGGGGAGACCCAGTACTTC

V gene: TRBV7-9
D gene: NA
J gene: TRBJ1-1
clone size: NA
CDR3 protein: CASSVQGTEAFF
CDR3 DNA: TGTGCCAGCAGCGTACAGGGCACTGAAGCTTTCTTT

V gene: TRBV10-3
D gene: NA
J gene: TRBJ1-1
clone size: NA
CDR3 protein: CAIRGAAEAFF
CDR3 DNA: TGTGCCATCAGGGGGGCCGCTGAAGCTTTCTTT

V gene: TRBV7-9
D gene: TRBD2
J gene: TRBJ2-1
clone size: NA
CDR3 protein: CSSSLTGTSLAYNEQFF
CDR3 DNA: TGTTCCAGCAGCTTAACCGGGACTAGCCTCGCCTACAATGAGCAGTTCTTC

V gene: TRBV5-5
D gene: NA
J gene: TRBJ2-7
clone size: few
CDR3 protein: CASSLLFSGYEQYF
CDR3 DNA: TGTGCCAGCAGCTTGCTCTTCTCGGGCTACGAGCAGTACTTC

V gene: TRBV7-9
D gene: NA
J gene: TRBJ1-1
clone size: NA
CDR3 protein: CASSLEGVDRAFF
CDR3 DNA: TGTGCCAGCAGCTTAGAAGGGGTCGATCGAGCTTTCTTT

V gene: TRBV7-9
D gene: NA
J gene: TRBJ2-2
clone size: NA
CDR3 protein: CASSPVAGELFF
CDR3 DNA: TGTGCCAGCAGCCCCGTTGCCGGGGAGCTGTTTTTT

V gene: TRBV7-8
D gene: NA
J gene: TRBJ1-4
clone size: NA
CDR3 protein: CASSTSSGQVATNEKLFF
CDR3 DNA: TGTGCCAGCAGCACTAGTTCGGGACAAGTTGCAACTAATGAAAAACTGTTTTTT

V gene: TRBV7-9
D gene: NA
J gene: TRBJ2-5
clone size: few
CDR3 protein: CASHRVSQETQYF
CDR3 DNA: TGTGCCAGCCACAGGGTTTCCCAAGAGACCCAGTACTTC

V gene: TRBV11-2
D gene: NA
J gene: TRBJ2-1
clone size: NA
CDR3 protein: CASSPVGYREYNEQFF
CDR3 DNA: TGTGCCAGCAGCCCGGTCGGATACAGGGAGTACAATGAGCAGTTCTTC

V gene: TRBV27
D gene: TRBD1
J gene: TRBJ2-4
clone size: NA
CDR3 protein: CASTSRDRLAKNIQYF
CDR3 DNA: TGTGCCAGCACTTCTCGGGACAGACTAGCCAAAAACATTCAGTACTTC

V gene: TRBV28
D gene: TRBD1
J gene: TRBJ2-7
clone size: NA
CDR3 protein: CASSRYGQGAREQYF
CDR3 DNA: TGTGCCAGCAGCCGATACGGGCAGGGGGCGAGGGAGCAGTACTTC

V gene: TRBV28
D gene: TRBD2
J gene: TRBJ2-5
clone size: few
CDR3 protein: CASSLALGTSGRALGSGETQYF
CDR3 DNA: TGTGCCAGCAGCCTAGCTCTCGGGACTAGCGGGAGGGCGTTGGGTTCAGGAGAGACCCAGTACTTC

V gene: TRBV7-9
D gene: NA
J gene: TRBJ2-5
clone size: NA
CDR3 protein: CASSLTSNAAETQYF
CDR3 DNA: TGTGCCAGCAGCCTGACTAGTAACGCCGCGGAGACCCAGTACTTC

V gene: TRBV10-3
D gene: TRBD1
J gene: TRBJ1-6
clone size: NA
CDR3 protein: CAISEGTGNSLFDSPLHF
CDR3 DNA: TGTGCCATCAGTGAAGGGACAGGGAATTCCCTCTTTGATTCACCCCTCCACTTT

V gene: TRBV7-2
D gene: NA
J gene: TRBJ2-1
clone size: NA
CDR3 protein: CASSPGRGVYNEQFF
CDR3 DNA: TGTGCCAGCAGCCCCGGCAGGGGGGTCTACAATGAGCAGTTCTTC

V gene: TRBV21-1
D gene: NA
J gene: TRBJ1-2
clone size: NA
CDR3 protein: CASSKVRRVRDGYTF
CDR3 DNA: TGTGCCAGCAGCAAAGTTCGCAGGGTTAGAGATGGCTACACCTTC

V gene: TRBV2
D gene: NA
J gene: TRBJ1-2
clone size: NA
CDR3 protein: CASIKDTGYTF
CDR3 DNA: TGTGCCAGCATTAAAGACACTGGCTACACCTTC

V gene: TRBV6-5
D gene: NA
J gene: TRBJ1-5
clone size: NA
CDR3 protein: CASSNDSPNQPQHF
CDR3 DNA: TGTGCCAGCAGTAACGACAGCCCGAATCAGCCCCAGCATTTT

V gene: TRBV7-3
D gene: TRBD2
J gene: TRBJ2-3
clone size: NA
CDR3 protein: CASSFSGRGTDTQYF
CDR3 DNA: TGTGCCAGCAGCTTTAGCGGGAGGGGGACAGATACGCAGTATTTT

V gene: TRBV4-1
D gene: TRBD1
J gene: TRBJ1-4
clone size: NA
CDR3 protein: CASSLSWGQSNEKLFF
CDR3 DNA: TGCGCCAGCAGCCTTAGTTGGGGACAGAGTAATGAAAAACTGTTTTTT

V gene: TRBV19
D gene: NA
J gene: TRBJ1-5
clone size: NA
CDR3 protein: CASSMGRTVSNQPQHF
CDR3 DNA: TGTGCCAGTAGTATGGGTAGGACAGTTAGCAATCAGCCCCAGCATTTT

V gene: TRBV4-1
D gene: NA
J gene: TRBJ2-7
clone size: NA
CDR3 protein: CASSQDPPQGSYEQYF
CDR3 DNA: TGCGCCAGCAGCCAAGATCCTCCCCAGGGCTCCTACGAGCAGTACTTC

V gene: TRBV6-6
D gene: TRBD2
J gene: TRBJ2-2
clone size: NA
CDR3 protein: CASTPSGPANTGELFF
CDR3 DNA: TGTGCCAGCACCCCTAGCGGGCCCGCGAACACCGGGGAGCTGTTTTTT

V gene: TRBV5-1
D gene: NA
J gene: TRBJ2-3
clone size: NA
CDR3 protein: CASMVGGTDTQYF
CDR3 DNA: TGCGCCAGCATGGTTGGAGGCACAGATACGCAGTATTTT

V gene: TRBV11-2
D gene: TRBD2
J gene: TRBJ2-3
clone size: NA
CDR3 protein: CASSLGASGSTDTQYF
CDR3 DNA: TGTGCCAGCAGCTTAGGGGCTAGCGGGAGCACAGATACGCAGTATTTT

V gene: TRBV28
D gene: NA
J gene: TRBJ2-2
clone size: few
CDR3 protein: CASSHPRPGGTGELFF
CDR3 DNA: TGTGCCAGCAGTCACCCTCGTCCCGGGGGCACCGGGGAGCTGTTTTTT

V gene: TRBV11-2
D gene: TRBD2
J gene: TRBJ2-7
clone size: NA
CDR3 protein: CASSSISGRRPEQYF
CDR3 DNA: TGTGCCAGCAGCTCCATTAGCGGGAGGCGCCCCGAGCAGTACTTC

V gene: TRBV2
D gene: TRBD1
J gene: TRBJ1-2
clone size: few
CDR3 protein: CASSYRQGAFSGYTF
CDR3 DNA: TGTGCCAGCAGTTACCGACAGGGGGCCTTTTCTGGCTACACCTTC

V gene: TRBV5-1
D gene: TRBD1
J gene: TRBJ2-1
clone size: once
CDR3 protein: CASSSGGSWDEQFF
CDR3 DNA: TGCGCCAGCAGCTCAGGGGGCAGTTGGGATGAGCAGTTCTTC

V gene: TRBV10-3
D gene: NA
J gene: TRBJ1-4
clone size: NA
CDR3 protein: CAISDPRALGEKLFF
CDR3 DNA: TGTGCCATCAGTGACCCCAGGGCTCTCGGTGAAAAACTGTTTTTT

V gene: TRBV4-3
D gene: NA
J gene: TRBJ1-2
clone size: NA
CDR3 protein: CASSQGLADTYYGYTF
CDR3 DNA: TGCGCCAGCAGCCAAGGATTGGCCGATACCTACTATGGCTACACCTTC

V gene: TRBV6-5
D gene: NA
J gene: TRBJ1-1
clone size: NA
CDR3 protein: CASSYSPGSTEAFF
CDR3 DNA: TGTGCCAGCAGTTACTCCCCGGGGAGCACTGAAGCTTTCTTT

V gene: TRBV5-1
D gene: TRBD2
J gene: TRBJ2-1
clone size: NA
CDR3 protein: CASSVGLAFPNEQFF
CDR3 DNA: TGCGCCAGCAGCGTGGGACTAGCCTTCCCCAATGAGCAGTTCTTC

V gene: TRBV11-3
D gene: NA
J gene: TRBJ2-1
clone size: NA
CDR3 protein: CASSQGGYNEQFF
CDR3 DNA: TGTGCCAGCTCCCAAGGAGGTTACAATGAGCAGTTCTTC

V gene: TRBV11-2
D gene: NA
J gene: TRBJ1-4
clone size: few
CDR3 protein: CASSPGVTNEKLFF
CDR3 DNA: TGTGCCAGCAGCCCGGGAGTCACTAATGAAAAACTGTTTTTT

V gene: TRBV2
D gene: NA
J gene: TRBJ1-2
clone size: NA
CDR3 protein: CASYRANYGYTF
CDR3 DNA: TGTGCCAGTTACAGGGCTAACTATGGCTACACCTTC

V gene: TRBV5-6
D gene: NA
J gene: TRBJ1-5
clone size: few
CDR3 protein: CASSSLRQYNQPQHF
CDR3 DNA: TGTGCCAGCAGCTCGCTGCGACAGTACAATCAGCCCCAGCATTTT

V gene: TRBV7-2
D gene: NA
J gene: TRBJ2-6
clone size: once
CDR3 protein: CASSPRFSGANVLTF
CDR3 DNA: TGTGCCAGCAGCCCACGGTTCTCTGGGGCCAACGTCCTGACTTTC

V gene: TRBV2
D gene: TRBD1
J gene: TRBJ1-5
clone size: few
CDR3 protein: CASSYIPGQRDQPQHF
CDR3 DNA: TGTGCCAGCAGTTATATCCCGGGACAGCGCGATCAGCCCCAGCATTTT

V gene: TRBV4-3
D gene: NA
J gene: TRBJ2-3
clone size: NA
CDR3 protein: CASSLHIGLDTQYF
CDR3 DNA: TGCGCCAGCAGCCTACACATTGGGCTTGATACGCAGTATTTT

V gene: TRBV29-1
D gene: TRBD1
J gene: TRBJ1-1
clone size: NA
CDR3 protein: CSVDEQGTNTEAFF
CDR3 DNA: TGCAGCGTTGACGAACAGGGGACGAACACTGAAGCTTTCTTT

V gene: TRBV7-3
D gene: TRBD2
J gene: TRBJ2-7
clone size: NA
CDR3 protein: CASSSNAGGFEQYF
CDR3 DNA: TGTGCCAGCAGCTCAAATGCGGGAGGCTTCGAGCAGTACTTC

V gene: TRBV6-5
D gene: TRBD1
J gene: TRBJ1-5
clone size: few
CDR3 protein: CASSFRGRGQPQHF
CDR3 DNA: TGTGCCAGCAGCTTCAGGGGGAGAGGTCAGCCCCAGCATTTT

V gene: TRBV19
D gene: TRBD2
J gene: TRBJ2-7
clone size: NA
CDR3 protein: CASQPSRGNYEQYF
CDR3 DNA: TGTGCCTCCCAACCGTCGCGGGGGAACTACGAGCAGTACTTC

V gene: TRBV9
D gene: NA
J gene: TRBJ2-3
clone size: few
CDR3 protein: CASTATGSTDTQYF
CDR3 DNA: TGTGCCAGCACCGCGACGGGGTCCACAGATACGCAGTATTTT

V gene: TRBV7-9
D gene: NA
J gene: TRBJ2-2
clone size: once
CDR3 protein: CASSLGSLATGELFF
CDR3 DNA: TGTGCCAGCAGCTTAGGTAGCCTTGCCACCGGGGAGCTGTTTTTT

V gene: TRBV7-3
D gene: NA
J gene: TRBJ2-1
clone size: NA
CDR3 protein: CASSAAGYYEQFF
CDR3 DNA: TGTGCCAGCAGCGCGGCAGGGTACTACGAGCAGTTCTTC

V gene: TRBV7-6
D gene: NA
J gene: TRBJ2-6
clone size: NA
CDR3 protein: CASSLGGLTSGANVLTF
CDR3 DNA: TGTGCCAGCAGCTTAGGGGGGCTGACCTCTGGGGCCAACGTCCTGACTTTC

V gene: TRBV4-2
D gene: TRBD1
J gene: TRBJ1-5
clone size: NA
CDR3 protein: CASRAEGAGNQPQHF
CDR3 DNA: TGTGCCAGCAGAGCTGAGGGGGCCGGCAATCAGCCCCAGCATTTT

V gene: TRBV28
D gene: TRBD2
J gene: TRBJ2-5
clone size: NA
CDR3 protein: CASWASGKETQYF
CDR3 DNA: TGTGCCTCCTGGGCTAGCGGGAAGGAGACCCAGTACTTC

V gene: TRBV2
D gene: NA
J gene: TRBJ1-1
clone size: few
CDR3 protein: CASSISRGGDTEAFF
CDR3 DNA: TGTGCCAGCAGTATATCCCGGGGGGGGGACACTGAAGCTTTCTTT